The 21 T cell receptor beta chains listed next were all sequenced from one sample in a study of CD8 T cells in Susac syndrome. When the RNA was reverse transcribed, random hexamers were used with an input of roughly 0.45 to 1 ug. MiXCR, applied by TCRdb to the immunoSEQ multiplex PCR reads, yields one record per CDR3 protein. The data contain some 180,000 distinct CDR3 sequences, roughly 94% of them seen just once; the ten biggest clones take up 0.085% to 0.1%. Sequenced material: CD4+ T cells from PBMCs. These receptors were taken from a human donor with Susac syndrome.

The rearrangement uses TRBV18 and TRBJ1-2, with a possible D match to TRBD1 (5 bases). Trimming shortened V by 3 bases and J by 0 bases, and 14 bases separated the two germline ends. Germline V gives CDR1 KGHSH, CDR2 LQKENI. The CDR3 totals 16 residues. The CDR3 region is CASSPGQGGPNYGYTF. CDR3 nucleotides: TGTGCCAGCTCACCTGGGCAGGGAGGACCTAACTATGGCTACACCTTC. The entire variable domain, with the rest obtained from reference TRBV18 and TRBJ1-2, is as follows: NAGVMQNPRHLVRRRGQEARLRCSPMKGHSHVYWYRQLPEEGLKFMVYLQKENIIDESGMPKERFSAEFPKEGPSILRIQQVVRGDSAAYFCASSPGQGGPNYGYTFGSGTRLTVV.

The rearrangement links TRBV28 to TRBJ1-5; 7 bases fit TRBD1. This CDR3 has 14 amino acids. The trim removed 6 bases at V and 7 bases at J, leaving 9 bases unmatched. Germline CDR1 and CDR2: MDHEN and SYDVKM. The chain's CDR3 is CASRPPGGYQPQHF. The CDR3 nucleotides read TGTGCCAGCAGACCCCCAGGGGGGTACCAGCCCCAGCATTTT.

The chain carries TRBV6-5 and TRBJ1-1; D is undetermined. With 6 bases removed from V and 10 bases from J, the gap between germline ends came to 21 bases. This CDR3 is built from 14 residues. Germline V gene sequence: CDR1 MNHEY, CDR2 SVGAGI. CDR3 protein: CASRIDIRKGRAFF. The CDR3 nucleotides read TGTGCCAGCAGGATCGACATAAGGAAGGGTCGAGCTTTCTTT.

The V gene is TRBV20-1, the J gene TRBJ1-2; D not resolved. Trimming took off 0 bases at V and 5 bases at J, with 19 bases between the two ends. CDR3 length: 16 amino acids. Germline assignment: CDR1 DFQATT and CDR2 SNEGSKA (reference sequence). The DNA for the CDR3 is TGCAGTGCTAGAGATCCGAGGACGTCGTTCATTTATGGCTACACCTTC. Amino acids: CSARDPRTSFIYGYTF.

DNA for the CDR3: TGTGCCAGCAGCCTGGGACTAGCGGGAGGGCAGGGTGAGCAGTTCTTC. This sequence encodes CASSLGLAGGQGEQFF. V usage is TRBV4-2 and J usage is TRBJ2-1, with 16 positions matching TRBD2. Per germline, CDR1 LGHNA and CDR2 YNFKEQ. The trim removed 4 bases at V and 9 bases at J, leaving 6 bases unmatched. This CDR3 region has 16 residues.

This clonotype was seen only once. DNA of the CDR3: TGTGCCAGCAGGGAGGAACAGGGGGCTGGGACTGAAGCTTTCTTT. Its protein is CASREEQGAGTEAFF. The chain combines TRBV2 with TRBJ1-1; 9 nucleotides align to TRBD1. CDR3 length equals 15 residues. Germline V gene lookup returns CDR1 SNHLY and CDR2 FYNNEI. J lost 5 bases, V lost 6 bases, and 10 bases had no gene match.

The CDR3 loop reads CASSQGVALAGENEQFF. CDR3 DNA: TGCGCCAGCAGCCAAGGGGTAGCGCTAGCGGGAGAGAATGAGCAGTTCTTC. The rearrangement links TRBV4-3 to TRBJ2-1, with TRBD2 matching 10 bases. The germline V gene encodes CDR1 LGHNA and CDR2 YSLEER. Germline trimming cut 1 base from V and 7 bases from J; bases unmatched to any gene: 10. The CDR3 length is 17 residues.

The chain recombines TRBV15 with TRBJ1-5; D not certain. Trimming left V 4 bases short and J 3 bases short, with 7 bases between. The length of the CDR3 is 13 residues. The germline gives CDR1 LNHNV, CDR2 YYDKDF (reference sequence). In DNA form, the CDR3 reads TGTGCCACCAGCATAGGGTACAATCAGCCCCAGCATTTT. This encodes CATSIGYNQPQHF.

The CDR3 reads CASRDSPYEQYF. The CDR3 DNA is TGTGCCAGCAGAGACAGTCCCTACGAGCAGTACTTC. The rearrangement joins TRBV6-2 or TRBV6-3 to TRBJ2-7, with a tentative D call TRBD1 (5 bases). The CDR3 consists of 12 residues. Per the germline V gene, CDR1 is MNHEY and CDR2 is SVGEGT. The ends were cut back, 6 bases at V and 2 bases at J, with 8 bases in the middle.

This rearrangement joins TRBV7-9 to TRBJ1-2, with D unresolved. The CDR3 consists of 14 residues. Germline V gene data show CDR1 as SEHNR and CDR2 as FQNEAQ (reference sequence). Trimming took off 0 bases at V and 10 bases at J, with 15 bases between the two ends. The CDR3 DNA reads TGTGCCAGCAGCTTAGCCTATGACGGGGTAAACTACACCTTC. Translation: CASSLAYDGVNYTF.

The V call is TRBV3-1, the J call TRBJ1-6, with D tentatively TRBD1 (6 bases). Trimming took 4 bases from V and 7 from J, leaving 14 bases between them. Per the germline V gene, CDR1 is LGHDT and CDR2 is YNNKEL (reference sequence). The CDR3 covers 15 residues. CDR3 protein: CASSPLRGTNSPLHF. Here the CDR3 DNA reads TGTGCCAGCAGCCCCCTAAGGGGGACAAATTCACCCCTCCACTTT.

The chain joins TRBV5-1 to TRBJ2-1, with a weak D call TRBD2 (6 bases). From germline, CDR1 is SGHRS and CDR2 YFSETQ. The CDR3 is 13 amino acids. V was clipped by 5 bases and J by 7 bases, with 13 bases between them. The CDR3 DNA reads as TGCGCCAGCAGACTAGCCCCTTCGAATGAGCAGTTCTTC. It yields the protein CASRLAPSNEQFF.

The chain employs TRBV13 and TRBJ1-5, with 9 bases lining up with TRBD1. Germline V lookup: CDR1 PRHDT, CDR2 FYEKMQ (reference sequence). CDR3 length equals 15 residues. V trimming: 3 bases; J trimming: 5 bases; junction bases outside the gene matches: 5. This CDR3 is CASSLGQGLDQPQHF. CDR3 DNA: TGTGCCAGCAGCTTGGGACAGGGTTTGGATCAGCCCCAGCATTTT.

This chain's CDR3 is CASSPETSTPQYF. DNA of the CDR3: TGTGCCAGCAGCCCCGAGACTAGCACCCCGCAGTATTTT. This sequence joins TRBV7-2 and TRBJ2-3, with 7 positions matching TRBD2. The CDR3 is 13 amino acids. The germline V gene has CDR1 SGHTA and CDR2 FQGNSA. V shed 5 bases and J 10 bases; nucleotides not matched to a gene: 9.

This clonotype was detected only once. The rearrangement joins TRBV30 to TRBJ1-5; tentative D call: TRBD1 (6 bases). This CDR3 comprises 13 residues. Trimming cost V 3 bases and J 7 bases, with 13 bases left between them. Germline V lookup: CDR1 GTSNPN, CDR2 SVGIG (reference sequence). The chain's CDR3 is CAWSYRDLQPQHF. Written as DNA, the CDR3 is TGTGCCTGGAGCTACAGGGATCTCCAGCCCCAGCATTTT.

This rearrangement joins TRBV20-1 to TRBJ2-5; D might be TRBD1 (5 bases). The length of the CDR3 is 14 residues. CDR1 is DFQATT, CDR2 SNEGSKA, per germline (reference sequence). V was trimmed by 1 base and J by 0 bases, leaving 9 bases between them. CDR3 nucleotides: TGCAGTGCTAGAGTATGGGGCAACCAAGAGACCCAGTACTTC. This sequence encodes CSARVWGNQETQYF.

The rearrangement links TRBV7-9 to TRBJ2-7, with D possibly TRBD1 on 5 matching bases. V shed 0 bases and J shed 4 bases, with 10 bases lying between them. In germline, CDR1 is SEHNR, CDR2 FQNEAQ (reference sequence). CDR3 length equals 14 residues. The CDR3: CASSLAGDAYEQYF. In DNA form, the CDR3 reads TGTGCCAGCAGCTTAGCAGGGGATGCGTACGAGCAGTACTTC.

The chain couples TRBV29-1 to TRBJ2-1; D might be TRBD1 (7 bases). The V end lost 1 base, the J end lost 7 bases, and 14 bases lay between the germline ends. Per the germline V gene, CDR1 is SQVTM and CDR2 is ANQGSEA. This CDR3 has 14 amino acids. The CDR3 DNA sequence: TGCAGCGTTGAAGCAGGGGGGCCCTCAAATGAGCAGTTCTTC. Its translation: CSVEAGGPSNEQFF.

This clonotype was observed once. V and J are TRBV30 and TRBJ2-1, with 9 positions matching TRBD1. The CDR3 sequence is 15 residues long. The J segment lost 9 bases and the V segment lost 4 bases, leaving 13 bases of the junction unmatched. Germline loops: CDR1 GTSNPN, CDR2 SVGIG (reference sequence). The CDR3, as DNA: TGTGCCTGGACTCCCGGGACAGGGTATGAGTCTGAGCAGTTCTTC. This encodes CAWTPGTGYESEQFF.

The J gene is TRBJ1-3, the V gene TRBV2; the D is unclear. Germline CDR1 and CDR2: SNHLY and FYNNEI. V lost 3 bases, J lost 0 bases, and 9 bases lay in between. CDR3 size: 15 residues. Written as DNA, the CDR3 is TGTGCCAGCAGTGACAGAGGCCGCTCTGGAAACACCATATATTTT. This codes for CASSDRGRSGNTIYF. The whole variable domain, filled in from reference TRBV2 and TRBJ1-3, reads EPEVTQTPSHQVTQMGQEVILRCVPISNHLYFYWYRQILGQKVEFLVSFYNNEISEKSEIFDDQFSVERPDGSNFTLKIRSTKLEDSAMYFCASSDRGRSGNTIYFGEGSWLTVV.

The chain has TRBV5-1 and TRBJ2-7; 8 bases agree with TRBD1. V dropped 5 bases and J dropped 2; count of bases not matched to a gene: 6. The CDR3 contains 14 residues. Germline CDR1 reads SGHRS; CDR2 reads YFSETQ. CDR3 amino acids: CASRQRTGTYEQYF. Written as DNA, the CDR3 is TGCGCCAGCAGACAAAGGACAGGGACCTACGAGCAGTACTTC.